The rows below give T cell receptor beta chains drawn from one sample of a study of blood T cell repertoires in COVID-19. Libraries were prepared by immunoSEQ multiplex PCR; TCRdb keeps only in-frame clonotypes and omits some of them. Altogether 130,000 to 150,000 clones are present, about three quarters being singletons, with the ten largest covering 1.9%. Sequenced input: peripheral blood. The receptors were sampled from an older woman with acute or convalescent COVID-19. The conserved cysteine and the conserved F or W are not part of the CDR3 here.

v_gene,j_gene,CDR3aa
TRBV6-5,TRBJ2-1,ASSEVFYNEQF
TRBV5-1,TRBJ2-1,ASSQLTSGDNEQF
TRBV7-6,TRBJ1-3,ASTSGNTIY
TRBV10-3,TRBJ2-7,AISVSPPSSYEQY
TRBV11-2,TRBJ2-7,ASSLGEGEQY
TRBV30,TRBJ1-5,AWSYGGNQPQH
TRBV27,TRBJ2-1,ASSLAGVLVNEQF
TRBV18,TRBJ2-7,ASSQRDEIYEQY
TRBV30,TRBJ1-5,AWGTGGHQPQH
TRBV28,TRBJ2-3,ASRGSSGLPTDTQY
TRBV30,TRBJ2-1,AWEREGPNEQF
TRBV5-1,TRBJ1-2,ASSFGTGVGYT
TRBV2,TRBJ1-5,ASRGVRFDQPQH
TRBV12-5,TRBJ2-2,ASGLVLGQGRKTGELF
TRBV6-5,TRBJ2-1,ASSFRRYNEQF
TRBV27,TRBJ2-6,ASSSNRGRSSGANVLT
TRBV28,TRBJ2-3,ASLALTGWPTDTQY
TRBV19,TRBJ2-2,ASSIVRGMNTGELF
TRBV7-2,TRBJ2-2,ASSLQGYGELF
TRBV11-2,TRBJ2-3,ASSLDGQGRTDTQY
TRBV9,TRBJ1-3,ASSETVSSGNTIY
TRBV14,TRBJ2-3,ASSLDRGLTDTQY
TRBV9,TRBJ1-2,ASSVNQGVRGYT
TRBV5-1,TRBJ1-5,ASSFDGLNQPQH
TRBV7-9,TRBJ1-5,ASSRDRGEQPQH
TRBV6-1,TRBJ2-3,ASSALRLAPTDTQY
TRBV30,TRBJ2-7,AWSVTAPLREQY